The T cell receptor (beta chain) described here comes from a study of technical replicates of blood from several donors. Data came from immunoSEQ multiplex PCR; TCRdb stores just in-frame clones and leaves some out. The repertoire includes approximately 90,000 clones, 95% of them detected once, and just over 0.25% sits in the top ten. Trimming left V 3 bases short and J 4 bases short, with 9 bases between. The CDR3 has 13 residues. Per the germline V gene, CDR1 is MDHEN and CDR2 is SYDVKM. Source material: T cells isolated from PBMCs. This rearrangement joins TRBV28 to TRBJ1-1; D unclear. This clonotype originated in a human donor in good health. In DNA, the CDR3 is TGTGCCAGCAGTTTGAGCGCGTCCACTGAAGCTTTCTTT. It translates to CASSLSASTEAFF. The full variable domain, with the rest looked up from reference TRBV28 and TRBJ1-1, is DVKVTQSSRYLVKRTGEKVFLECVQDMDHENMFWYRQDPGLGLRLIYFSYDVKMKEKGDIPEGYSVSREKKERFSLILESASTNQTSMYLCASSLSASTEAFFGQGTRLTVV.